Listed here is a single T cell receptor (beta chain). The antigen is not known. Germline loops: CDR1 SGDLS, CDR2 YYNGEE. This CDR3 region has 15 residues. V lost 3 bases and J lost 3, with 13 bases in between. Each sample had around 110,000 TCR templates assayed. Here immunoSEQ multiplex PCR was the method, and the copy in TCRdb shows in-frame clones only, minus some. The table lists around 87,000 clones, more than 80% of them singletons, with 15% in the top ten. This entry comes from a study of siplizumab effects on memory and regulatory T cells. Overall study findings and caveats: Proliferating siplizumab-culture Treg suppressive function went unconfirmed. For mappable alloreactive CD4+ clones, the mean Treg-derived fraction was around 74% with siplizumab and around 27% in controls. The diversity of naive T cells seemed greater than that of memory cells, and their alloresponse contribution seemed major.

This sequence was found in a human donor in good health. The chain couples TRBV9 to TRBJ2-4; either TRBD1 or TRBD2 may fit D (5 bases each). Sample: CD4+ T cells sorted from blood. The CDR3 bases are TGTGCCAGCAGCGCCAATCTTGGGGGCAAAAACATTCAGTACTTC. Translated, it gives CASSANLGGKNIQYF. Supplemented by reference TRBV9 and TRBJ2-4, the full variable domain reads DSGVTQTPKHLITATGQRVTLRCSPRSGDLSVYWYQQSLDQGLQFLIQYYNGEERAKGNILERFSAQQFPDLHSELNLSSLELGDSALYFCASSANLGGKNIQYFGAGTRLSVL.